The clone carrying this T cell receptor (beta chain) was picked up many times. Its antigen remains unknown. This specimen belongs to a study of CD8 T cells in ankylosing spondylitis. General study points: Prior work had noted some motif variants in reactive arthritis blood and synovial fluid. Significantly higher representation of disease-linked clones was reported for matched ankylosing spondylitis synovial fluid. Characteristic of ankylosing spondylitis blood, it appeared, was a TCR beta motif comprising roughly eight highly homologous variants.

Molecular-barcoded quantitative 5'-RACE produced these TCR beta libraries. A single record per CDR3 protein comes from TCRdb applying MiXCR to the 5' RACE reads. This sample has roughly 490,000 distinct CDR3 sequences; about 5% occur once, and the top ten carry under 4.5%. This CDR3 comprises 13 residues. Germline CDR1 is MDHEN and CDR2 is SYDVKM. V was pared by 6 bases and J by 2 bases, with 4 bases of the junction left unmatched. The chain links TRBV28 to TRBJ2-7; 7 bases line up with TRBD2. The material sequenced was blood, either unsorted or a sorted T cell fraction (not recorded which). This sequence was found in a male donor with ankylosing spondylitis. CDR3 in amino acids: CASRRAGPYEQYF. DNA of the CDR3: TGTGCCAGCAGAAGAGCGGGGCCCTACGAGCAGTACTTC. Based on the CDR3 plus reference TRBV28 and TRBJ2-7, the full variable domain is DVKVTQSSRYLVKRTGEKVFLECVQDMDHENMFWYRQDPGLGLRLIYFSYDVKMKEKGDIPEGYSVSREKKERFSLILESASTNQTSMYLCASRRAGPYEQYFGPGTRLTVT.